The T cell receptor (beta chain) described here comes from a study of cytomegalovirus exposure and HLA in healthy donors. About the research overall: The 90 to 150 validation repertoires were produced on the same platform as the roughly 690 repertoires of the first cohort. This was reported in a later analysis.

Profiling relied on immunoSEQ multiplex PCR, and the TCRdb table lists in-frame clones only, not all of them. In the table there are roughly 45,000 clones, around 94% of which are singletons. Worth noting for this clone: Antigen unknown.

Study conclusions and caveats: The study designated roughly 150 TCR beta chains cytomegalovirus-associated. Rarity characterized most TCR sequences, yet some public TCRs appeared in many donors.

The CDR3 has 15 residues. With V trimmed by 5 bases and J by 2 bases, 7 bases remained unmatched. Germline V CDR1 and CDR2: MDHEN, SYDVKM. The clonotype comes from a woman younger than 35 in good health and CMV-seropositive. The genes are TRBV28 and TRBJ2-5; 8 nucleotides agree with TRBD1. Source material: PBMCs. Written as DNA, the CDR3 is TGTGCCAGCAGTCACGTACAGGGGGGACAAGAGACCCAGTACTTC. This encodes CASSHVQGGQETQYF. Full variable domain (outside the CDR3, taken from reference TRBV28 and TRBJ2-5): DVKVTQSSRYLVKRTGEKVFLECVQDMDHENMFWYRQDPGLGLRLIYFSYDVKMKEKGDIPEGYSVSREKKERFSLILESASTNQTSMYLCASSHVQGGQETQYFGPGTRLLVL.